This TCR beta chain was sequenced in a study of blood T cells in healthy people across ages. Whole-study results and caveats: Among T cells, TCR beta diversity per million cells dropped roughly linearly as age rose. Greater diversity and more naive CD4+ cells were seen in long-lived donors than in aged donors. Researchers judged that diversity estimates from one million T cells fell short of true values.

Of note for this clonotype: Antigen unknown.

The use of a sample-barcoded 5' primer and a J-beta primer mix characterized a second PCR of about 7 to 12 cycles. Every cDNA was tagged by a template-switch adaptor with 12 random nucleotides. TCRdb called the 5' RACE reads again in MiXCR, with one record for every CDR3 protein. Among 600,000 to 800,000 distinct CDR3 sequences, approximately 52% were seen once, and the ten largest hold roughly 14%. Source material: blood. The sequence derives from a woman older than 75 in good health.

CDR3 protein: CASRTGGIRDTQYF. The CDR3 nucleotides read TGTGCCAGCAGGACAGGGGGCATCAGGGATACGCAGTATTTT. This chain uses TRBV27 with TRBJ2-3; TRBD1 agrees at 10 bases. The germline gives CDR1 MNHEY, CDR2 SMNVEV (reference sequence). Trimming at V came to 6 bases and at J to 6 bases, leaving 6 bases not matched to a gene. The CDR3 consists of 14 residues.